Sequencing of this TCR beta chain was carried out in a study of T cells in localized non-small cell lung cancer (TCRdb year 2020). Concerning the study at large: Comparing tumors with uninvolved tumor-adjacent lungs, the study looked at the T cell repertoires of fewer than 250 patients with early-stage NSCLC. All 236 NSCLC patients in the cohort were treatment-naive and had localized lung tumors that were resected. The mean age of the NSCLC patients was roughly 63 years, with approximately 130 men and around 110 women. Study-wide findings and limitations: Because multi-region tumor sequencing was not done, intratumor heterogeneity could not be ruled out. Longer overall survival was associated with higher blood T cell density, whereas shorter survival was associated with higher adjacent-lung clonality. Because the study design was exploratory, TCR variables were selected using unadjusted p-values without false-discovery rate correction. The highest T cell clonality was observed in uninvolved tumor-adjacent lung, where clonality exceeded that of tumor, suggesting that antigenic responses were more focused in uninvolved tumor-adjacent lung. Of the top 100 tumor clones, a median of approximately 60 were detected in paired uninvolved adjacent lung; under 35 were also among that lung's top 100.

Regarding this clone: The target of this receptor is not known. Per-base quality was not reported, and no clone a single base away is much larger than it.

At diagnosis, tumor, uninvolved tumor-adjacent lung and peripheral blood were collected and then preserved as a mix of FFPE and fresh-frozen material. For TCR repertoire profiling, blood samples were analyzed in the form of peripheral blood mononuclear cells. Trimming removed 8 bases from V and 2 bases from J, leaving 16 bases between the germline ends. The CDR3 has 15 amino acids, counting the end cysteine and phenylalanine. Of all the DNA, just the CDR3 is kept, 45 bases in frame from base 1. From the germline V gene, CDR1 is MNHNS and CDR2 is SASEGT. The immunoSEQ Assay was used to sequence TCR beta CDR3 regions from DNA. Turning to the authors' computational methods: To compute T cell density, TCR beta template counts were normalized to usable DNA, which was estimated by amplifying housekeeping genes. Richness was estimated with the preseqR package, extrapolating to 400,000 templates for PBMC samples and 120,000 templates for tissue samples. Clonality was taken to be one minus Pielou's evenness. Tissue-enriched TCRs were identified through differential abundance testing performed on productive amino-acid clonotypes, with a minimum total count of 5 and an alpha of 0.1. The Jaccard Index and the Morisita Overlap Index were used to measure repertoire overlap between compartments. TCR beta CDR3s were clustered by GLIPH together with public tetramer-defined viral CDR3s, and at least three viral sequences plus V-gene enrichment were required for viral motifs. TCRdb limited this immuneACCESS table to in-frame rearrangements with V and J called. A share of clones is missing; checked studies link under half to unresolved V genes, and the rest is unexplained. V and J calls and clone size follow that table, whereas D and trimming were derived from the DNA. The sample table records roughly 30,000 clones; roughly four fifths of these occur just once. The ten largest clones add up to over 4% of the sample.

The sequence came from a man aged 35-69 years with stage III lung adenocarcinoma. Sample: peripheral blood mononuclear cells, taken before any cancer treatment. Recombination joined TRBV6-1 with TRBJ1-5; no D segment can be confidently identified. The bases are TGTGCCAGCGGGGTCGACTGGTCCCGCAATCAGCCCCAGCATTTT. Its protein product is CASGVDWSRNQPQHF.